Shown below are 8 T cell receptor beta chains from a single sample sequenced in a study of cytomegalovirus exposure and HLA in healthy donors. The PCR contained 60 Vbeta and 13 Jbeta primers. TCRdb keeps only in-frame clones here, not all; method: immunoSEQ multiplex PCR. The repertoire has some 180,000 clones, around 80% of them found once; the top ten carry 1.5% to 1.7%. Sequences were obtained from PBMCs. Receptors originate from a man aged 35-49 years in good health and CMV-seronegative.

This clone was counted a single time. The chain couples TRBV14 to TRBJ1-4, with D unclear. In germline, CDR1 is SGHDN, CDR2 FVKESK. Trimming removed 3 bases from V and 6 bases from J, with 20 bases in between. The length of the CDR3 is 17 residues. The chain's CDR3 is CASSQDARREPDEKLFF. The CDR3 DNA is TGTGCCAGCAGCCAGGATGCGCGGAGGGAGCCTGATGAAAAACTGTTTTTT.

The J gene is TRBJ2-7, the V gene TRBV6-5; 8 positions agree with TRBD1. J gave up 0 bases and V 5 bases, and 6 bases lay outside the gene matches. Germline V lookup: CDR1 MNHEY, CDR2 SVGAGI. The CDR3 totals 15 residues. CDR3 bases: TGTGCCAGCAGTCGCAGGGGGCTCTCCTCCTACGAGCAGTACTTC. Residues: CASSRRGLSSYEQYF.

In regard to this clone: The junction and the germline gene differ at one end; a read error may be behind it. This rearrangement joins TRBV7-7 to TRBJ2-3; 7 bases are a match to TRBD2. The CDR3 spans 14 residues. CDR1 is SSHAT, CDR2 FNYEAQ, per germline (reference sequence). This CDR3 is CASSLGGSSDTQYF. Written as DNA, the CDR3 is TGTGCTAGCAGCTTGGGAGGGAGCTCAGATACGCAGTATTTT.

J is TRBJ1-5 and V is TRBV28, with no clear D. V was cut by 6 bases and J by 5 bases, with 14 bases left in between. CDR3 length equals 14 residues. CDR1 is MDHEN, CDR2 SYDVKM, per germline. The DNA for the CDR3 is TGTGCCAGCAGCGGAAATGTGGGCCATCAGCCCCAGCATTTT. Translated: CASSGNVGHQPQHF.

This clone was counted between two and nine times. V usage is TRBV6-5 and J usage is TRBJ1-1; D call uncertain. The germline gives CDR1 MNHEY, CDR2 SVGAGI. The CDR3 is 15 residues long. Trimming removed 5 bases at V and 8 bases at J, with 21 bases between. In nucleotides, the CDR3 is TGTGCCAGCAGTCAACCCCCGGGTCCTTCGATGGAAGCTTTCTTT. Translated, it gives CASSQPPGPSMEAFF.

CDR3 protein: CAWRRGQVANTGELFF. The DNA of the CDR3 is TGTGCCTGGAGGAGGGGACAGGTAGCTAACACCGGGGAGCTGTTTTTT. The V gene is TRBV30, the J gene TRBJ2-2, with 8 bases matching TRBD1. The CDR3 runs to 16 residues. The trim removed 3 bases at V and 2 bases at J, leaving 8 bases unmatched. Germline V lookup: CDR1 GTSNPN, CDR2 SVGIG (reference sequence).

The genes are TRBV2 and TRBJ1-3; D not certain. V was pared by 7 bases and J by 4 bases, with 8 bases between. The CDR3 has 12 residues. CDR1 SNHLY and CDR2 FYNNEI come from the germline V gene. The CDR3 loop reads CASTLQGNTIYF. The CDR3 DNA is TGTGCCAGCACCTTACAGGGAAACACCATATATTTT.

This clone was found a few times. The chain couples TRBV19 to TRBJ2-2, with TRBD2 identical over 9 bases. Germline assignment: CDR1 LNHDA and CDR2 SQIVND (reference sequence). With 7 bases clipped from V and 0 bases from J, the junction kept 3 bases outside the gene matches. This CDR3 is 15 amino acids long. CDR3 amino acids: CASTGLATNTGELFF. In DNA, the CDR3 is TGTGCCAGTACTGGACTAGCGACGAACACCGGGGAGCTGTTTTTT.